These 18 T cell receptor beta chains share one sample of origin, sequenced in a study of T cell repertoires in cytomegalovirus infection. Their specific antigens are unknown. TCRdb reprocessed the reads with MiXCR, giving one entry per CDR3 protein. The data hold a few hundred thousand distinct CDR3 sequences, with under 55% observed a single time. The sample in question was cultured PBMCs, obtained from culture after CMV antigen stimulation. The source is a human donor in good health (CMV status not recorded). Some clones in this sample may be carry-over from other donors' samples.

In its sample, this clonotype was seen a few times. The chain is built from TRBV20-1 and TRBJ1-1, with D tentatively TRBD1 (5 bases). V lost 1 base, J lost 8 bases, and 11 bases lay in between. The CDR3 spans 12 residues. In germline, CDR1 is DFQATT, CDR2 SNEGSKA (reference sequence). CDR3 sequence: CSARAVGGEAFF. CDR3 DNA: TGCAGTGCTAGAGCGGTTGGGGGAGAAGCTTTCTTT.

This clonotype was observed a few times. This chain uses TRBV7-2 with TRBJ2-1; D not certain. V lost 2 bases and J 8 bases, leaving 10 bases between the germline ends. The CDR3 extends over 13 amino acids. Germline lookup yields CDR1 SGHTA and CDR2 FQGNSA. CDR3 region: CASSLWSPDEQFF. The CDR3 DNA follows: TGTGCCAGCAGCTTATGGAGTCCAGATGAGCAGTTCTTC.

This clonotype was detected only a few times. This chain links TRBV6-1 with TRBJ2-5; D is unresolved. Germline V lookup: CDR1 MNHNS, CDR2 SASEGT. With 5 bases removed from V and 2 bases from J, the gap between germline ends came to 15 bases. The CDR3 is 15 amino acids. The CDR3 DNA follows: TGTGCCAGCAGTCCCTCTTGGTCCCAACAAGAGACCCAGTACTTC. Protein product: CASSPSWSQQETQYF.

The chain employs TRBV7-2 and TRBJ1-2; perhaps TRBD1 as D (5 bases). V was clipped by 5 bases and J by 4 bases, with 14 bases between them. This CDR3 spans 14 amino acids. Germline V CDR1 and CDR2: SGHTA, FQGNSA. DNA of the CDR3: TGTGCCAGCAGCCGAGGGGAAGCTAGCTATGGCTACACCTTC. It is translated as CASSRGEASYGYTF.

This sequence joins TRBV6-8 and TRBJ2-7; 13 bases are shared with TRBD2. The CDR3 has 15 residues. CDR1 and CDR2 from the germline V gene are MNHGY and SAAAGT. V dropped 3 bases and J dropped 5; count of bases not matched to a gene: 4. In nucleotides, the CDR3 is TGTGCCAGCAGTTATGGACTAGCGGGAGAGGACGAGCAGTACTTC. Protein product: CASSYGLAGEDEQYF.

This clonotype occurred many times. This chain uses TRBV7-2 with TRBJ2-4; TRBD2 matches 8 bases. Trimming at V came to 4 bases and at J to 4 bases, leaving 9 bases not matched to a gene. The CDR3 has 16 residues. CDR1 is SGHTA and CDR2 is FQGNSA in the germline V gene. This CDR3 reads CASSSGRASGKNIQYF. In nucleotides, the CDR3 is TGTGCCAGCAGCTCCGGGCGGGCTAGCGGGAAAAACATTCAGTACTTC.

CDR3 DNA sequence: TGTGCCAGCAGTGACGGACAGGGAAATTCACCCCTCCACTTT. Translating it yields CASSDGQGNSPLHF. The V call is TRBV6-1, the J call TRBJ1-6, with 8 bases that match TRBD1. Germline V gives CDR1 MNHNS, CDR2 SASEGT. This CDR3 comprises 14 residues. V trimming: 3 bases; J trimming: 7 bases; junction bases outside the gene matches: 2.

A few counts support this clonotype. The chain links TRBV7-6 to TRBJ2-1, with 7 nucleotides matching TRBD2. This CDR3 contains 18 residues. In germline, CDR1 is SGHVS, CDR2 FNYEAQ. V shed 6 bases, J shed 6 bases, and the junction held 20 bases outside the gene matches. This chain's CDR3 is CASSLLRGWGGSLNEQFF. In DNA form, the CDR3 reads TGTGCCAGCAGTCTATTGAGGGGTTGGGGGGGGTCCCTCAATGAGCAGTTCTTC.

The rearrangement uses TRBV7-2 and TRBJ1-2; D remains unclear. V lost 5 bases and J lost 8, with 9 bases in between. The CDR3 has 11 residues. Germline-derived CDR1 and CDR2 are SGHTA and FQGNSA. The CDR3 reads CASSGSVGYTF. The CDR3 DNA reads as TGTGCCAGCAGCGGATCAGTGGGCTACACCTTC.

The table lists this clonotype with a few counts. The chain couples TRBV7-6 to TRBJ2-5, with TRBD2 identical over 11 bases. CDR3 length: 15 residues. Germline CDR1 is SGHVS and CDR2 is FNYEAQ. Trimming cost V 5 bases and J 5 bases; bases outside gene matches: 7. CDR3 region: CASSPSGRFLETQYF. The DNA for the CDR3 is TGTGCCAGCAGCCCTAGCGGGAGGTTCTTGGAGACCCAGTACTTC. Drawing the rest from reference TRBV7-6 and TRBJ2-5, the complete variable domain is GAGVSQSPRYKVTKRGQDVALRCDPISGHVSLYWYRQALGQGPEFLTYFNYEAQQDKSGLPNDRFSAERPEGSISTLTIQRTEQRDSAMYRCASSPSGRFLETQYFGPGTRLLVL.

The rearrangement joins TRBV6-5 to TRBJ2-1; 10 bases map to TRBD2. V trimming: 0 bases; J trimming: 7 bases; junction bases outside the gene matches: 12. CDR1 is MNHEY, CDR2 SVGAGI, per germline. This CDR3 is built from 18 residues. CDR3 in DNA: TGTGCCAGCAGTTACTCTACCTCTAGCGGGGGCCCCCGAAATGAGCAGTTCTTC. It codes for CASSYSTSSGGPRNEQFF.

The gene calls are TRBV19 and TRBJ2-1; 11 nucleotides match TRBD2. There are 17 residues in the CDR3. Looked up from germline, CDR1 is LNHDA and CDR2 is SQIVND (reference sequence). J gave up 3 bases and V 5 bases, and 9 bases lay outside the gene matches. The CDR3 sequence is CASSAVFLAGGYNEQFF. CDR3 DNA: TGTGCCAGTAGTGCCGTCTTTCTAGCGGGAGGCTACAATGAGCAGTTCTTC.

The V and J genes are TRBV7-9 and TRBJ2-5; 7 bases align to TRBD1. V lost 3 bases and J lost 4; bases outside the gene matches: 5. Germline CDR1 reads SEHNR; CDR2 reads FQNEAQ (reference sequence). This CDR3 has 14 residues. The CDR3 is CASSFTRGSETQYF. The CDR3, as DNA: TGTGCCAGCAGCTTCACCAGGGGGTCAGAGACCCAGTACTTC.

In nucleotides, the CDR3 is TGCAGTGCTCCCGGGACAGTGAATGAAAAACTGTTTTTT. It specifies CSAPGTVNEKLFF. This sequence joins TRBV20-1 and TRBJ1-4, with 7 positions matching TRBD1. The CDR3 contains 13 residues. V shed 5 bases and J 5 bases; nucleotides not matched to a gene: 5. From germline, CDR1 is DFQATT and CDR2 SNEGSKA (reference sequence).

The rearrangement joins TRBV7-2 to TRBJ2-2; D uncertain. Germline-derived CDR1 and CDR2 are SGHTA and FQGNSA. This CDR3 has 15 residues. V lost 0 bases, J lost 4 bases, and 9 bases lay in between. CDR3 nucleotide sequence: TGTGCCAGCAGCTTAGCCAGCCCGAGCACCGGGGAGCTGTTTTTT. Protein sequence: CASSLASPSTGELFF. Full variable domain (missing parts from reference TRBV7-2 and TRBJ2-2): GAGVSQSPSNKVTEKGKDVELRCDPISGHTALYWYRQSLGQGLEFLIYFQGNSAPDKSGLPSDRFSAERTGGSVSTLTIQRTQQEDSAVYLCASSLASPSTGELFFGEGSRLTVL.

This clonotype was detected only a few times. The J gene is TRBJ1-2, the V gene TRBV12-3 or TRBV12-4; D gene unclear. V was cut by 2 bases and J by 0 bases, with 7 bases left in between. The CDR3 spans 14 residues. The CDR3 bases are TGTGCCAGCAGTTTACGGAGATCTAACTATGGCTACACCTTC. As protein: CASSLRRSNYGYTF.

The genes are TRBV5-5 and TRBJ2-1, with 9 bases that match TRBD2. The germline CDR1 and CDR2 sequences are SGHKS and YYEKEE (reference sequence). The CDR3 is 16 amino acids. After removal of 7 bases from V and 0 bases from J, the junction contained 8 bases not matched to a gene. CDR3 sequence (DNA): TGTGCCAGCCTCCCAGCGGGAGGTTTCTCCTACAATGAGCAGTTCTTC. The encoded protein is CASLPAGGFSYNEQFF.

This chain connects TRBV20-1 to TRBJ2-1, with 11 positions matching TRBD2. The germline CDR1 and CDR2 sequences are DFQATT and SNEGSKA (reference sequence). With V trimmed by 4 bases and J by 5 bases, 7 bases remained unmatched. The CDR3 sequence is 15 residues long. DNA of the CDR3: TGCAGTGCTACTGGACTAGCGGGCCGCCACAATGAGCAGTTCTTC. This translates into CSATGLAGRHNEQFF.